This T cell receptor (beta chain) was profiled in a study of blood T cells in healthy people across ages. On the study more broadly: The capture of about one barcoded beta molecule per two T cells was achieved by template switching.

This clonotype came up a few times. The CDR3 has 15 residues. V lost 3 bases to trimming and J lost 3 bases, with 15 bases between them. With a J-beta primer mix and a sample-barcoded 5' primer, a second PCR ran roughly 7 to 11 cycles. One entry per CDR3 protein, called by TCRdb with MiXCR from the 5' RACE reads. This sample has 790,000 or so distinct CDR3 sequences, with around 50% found just once. The chain uses TRBV12-3 or TRBV12-4 and TRBJ2-7, with a possible D match to TRBD2 (6 bases). The specimen was blood. The sequence came from a man aged 35 to 55 in good health. CDR3 loop: CASSLQRAPDYEQYF. CDR3 sequence (DNA): TGTGCCAGCAGTTTGCAGCGGGCCCCCGACTACGAGCAGTACTTC.